The rows below give T cell receptor beta chains drawn from one sample of a study of T cell responses to AZD1222 COVID-19 vaccine. TCRdb's table, derived via immunoSEQ multiplex PCR, lists solely in-frame clones and lacks some. Among over 150,000 clones listed, about 90% were seen once. This sample comprised peripheral blood, obtained on day 0 of MenACWY control vaccination. Receptor source: an adult in good health. The CDR3 runs from the conserved cysteine through the conserved F or W. A D gene is named only where the DNA matches it firmly. The listing skips clone size in some rows; elsewhere it reads once, few, many or a size class.

d_call	v_call	clone_size	j_call	cdr3_aa	cdr3_nt
NA	TRBV19	NA	TRBJ1-5	CASSIILRVAGQPQHF	TGTGCCAGTAGTATCATTCTCCGGGTCGCAGGGCAGCCCCAGCATTTT
TRBD1	TRBV7-3	NA	TRBJ2-2	CASSYQGAVTGELFF	TGTGCCAGCAGCTACCAGGGGGCTGTCACCGGGGAGCTGTTTTTT
TRBD2	TRBV11-2	NA	TRBJ2-1	CASSSSYPGLADPYNEQFF	TGTGCCAGCAGCTCTTCTTATCCGGGACTAGCGGACCCCTACAATGAGCAGTTCTTC
TRBD1	TRBV18	NA	TRBJ1-3	CASSQTWTGRSGNTIYF	TGTGCCAGCTCTCAAACGTGGACAGGCCGCTCTGGAAACACCATATATTTT
TRBD1	TRBV7-2	NA	TRBJ1-5	CASSTGQGNNQPQHF	TGTGCCAGCAGTACGGGACAGGGGAATAATCAGCCCCAGCATTTT
NA	TRBV11-2	NA	TRBJ2-7	CASSLDPGEYEQYF	TGTGCCAGCAGCTTAGATCCCGGAGAGTACGAGCAGTACTTC
NA	TRBV6-5	NA	TRBJ1-1	CASRVGWTNTEAFF	TGTGCCAGCAGAGTAGGTTGGACCAACACTGAAGCTTTCTTT
NA	TRBV21-1	few	TRBJ1-4	CASRGGCEKLFF	TGTGCCAGCAGAGGGGGCTGTGAAAAACTGTTTTTT
NA	TRBV6-2/TRBV6-3	NA	TRBJ2-3	CASSPGTGHSTQYF	TGTGCCAGCAGTCCCGGGACGGGGCACAGTACGCAGTATTTT
NA	TRBV30	NA	TRBJ1-3	CAWSVGNTIYF	TGTGCCTGGAGTGTGGGAAACACCATATATTTT
TRBD1	TRBV19	NA	TRBJ1-2	CASSSGRQGQIYGYTF	TGTGCCAGTAGTTCGGGCCGACAGGGGCAGATCTATGGCTACACCTTC
TRBD1	TRBV30	NA	TRBJ1-1	CAWSRGQGLGAFF	TGTGCCTGGAGTAGGGGACAGGGTCTTGGAGCTTTCTTT
NA	TRBV2	few	TRBJ1-4	CASTVQRTNEKLFF	TGTGCCAGCACCGTACAGAGAACTAATGAAAAACTGTTTTTT
NA	TRBV19	NA	TRBJ2-5	CASAGEIETQYF	TGTGCCAGTGCTGGGGAAATCGAGACCCAGTACTTC
NA	TRBV6-2/TRBV6-3	NA	TRBJ1-1	CASSYFGQSDTEAFF	TGTGCCAGCAGTTACTTTGGACAGTCGGACACTGAAGCTTTCTTT
NA	TRBV27	NA	TRBJ2-7	CASSAGGEQYF	TGTGCCAGCAGTGCCGGAGGCGAGCAGTACTTC
NA	TRBV10-3	NA	TRBJ1-1	CASSRGNTEAFF	TGTGCCAGTTCGCGGGGGAACACTGAAGCTTTCTTT
NA	TRBV2	NA	TRBJ1-1	CASSAQGGMNTEAFF	TGTGCCAGCAGTGCACAGGGTGGGATGAACACTGAAGCTTTCTTT
NA	TRBV5-4	NA	TRBJ2-3	CASSTRDGDTQYF	TGTGCCAGCAGCACCAGGGACGGAGATACGCAGTATTTT
TRBD1	TRBV29-1	NA	TRBJ2-6	CSVQGVPDVLTF	TGCAGCGTGCAGGGGGTCCCAGACGTCCTGACTTTC
TRBD1	TRBV29-1	NA	TRBJ2-2	CSVEIQGVAGELFF	TGCAGCGTTGAAATTCAGGGGGTGGCCGGGGAGCTGTTTTTT
NA	TRBV6-2/TRBV6-3	NA	TRBJ2-1	CASSSNPGPSEQFF	TGTGCCAGCAGTTCGAATCCTGGACCAAGCGAGCAGTTCTTC
TRBD2	TRBV7-2	NA	TRBJ2-1	CASTKTSGMNNEQFF	TGTGCCAGCACCAAGACTAGCGGGATGAACAATGAGCAGTTCTTC
TRBD1	TRBV12-3/TRBV12-4	NA	TRBJ1-5	CASSRQGDQPQHF	TGTGCCAGCAGTCGACAGGGGGATCAGCCCCAGCATTTT
TRBD1	TRBV19	NA	TRBJ2-1	CASSVGQGFDEQFF	TGTGCCAGTAGTGTGGGACAGGGTTTTGATGAGCAGTTCTTC
TRBD2	TRBV5-5	NA	TRBJ2-1	CASSGPLTSGSRGEQFF	TGTGCCAGCAGCGGACCTTTGACTAGCGGGAGCCGAGGTGAGCAGTTCTTC
NA	TRBV28	NA	TRBJ2-5	CASSLSPNFYF	TGTGCCAGCAGTTTATCCCCTAACTTCTACTTC
NA	TRBV27	once	TRBJ1-5	CASSLSIRGGNQPQHF	TGTGCCAGCAGTTTATCGATTAGAGGGGGCAATCAGCCCCAGCATTTT
NA	TRBV29-1	NA	TRBJ2-1	CSVRGQTYNEQFF	TGCAGCGTACGCGGACAAACCTACAATGAGCAGTTCTTC
NA	TRBV30	NA	TRBJ1-1	CAWSDPGAAFF	TGTGCCTGGAGCGACCCGGGGGCGGCTTTCTTT
NA	TRBV18	NA	TRBJ1-6	CASSHGVDNSPLHF	TGTGCCAGCTCACATGGGGTGGATAATTCACCCCTCCACTTT
TRBD2	TRBV10-3	NA	TRBJ2-2	CAISGSSGSSGELFF	TGTGCCATCAGTGGTTCTAGCGGGAGTAGCGGGGAGCTGTTTTTT
NA	TRBV6-2/TRBV6-3	NA	TRBJ2-7	CASSYSISQSSYEQYF	TGTGCCAGCAGTTACTCGATAAGCCAGAGCTCCTACGAGCAGTACTTC
NA	TRBV6-1	NA	TRBJ2-1	CASSEWLGNEQFF	TGTGCCAGCAGTGAATGGCTTGGCAATGAGCAGTTCTTC
NA	TRBV27	NA	TRBJ2-1	CASSPRGALYNEQFF	TGTGCCAGCAGTCCGAGGGGGGCCCTCTACAATGAGCAGTTCTTC
TRBD1	TRBV7-2	NA	TRBJ1-5	CASSLRGQSNQPQHF	TGTGCCAGCAGCTTAAGGGGGCAGAGCAATCAGCCCCAGCATTTT
TRBD1	TRBV19	NA	TRBJ1-5	CASSTTGGGNQPQHF	TGTGCCAGTAGCACCACAGGGGGTGGCAATCAGCCCCAGCATTTT
NA	TRBV7-3	NA	TRBJ2-1	CASSLIGSRNEQFF	TGTGCCAGCAGCTTAATCGGTAGTAGGAATGAGCAGTTCTTC
NA	TRBV7-9	NA	TRBJ2-7	CASSLERGASYEQYF	TGTGCCAGCAGCTTAGAAAGGGGGGCTTCCTACGAGCAGTACTTC
NA	TRBV11-1	NA	TRBJ2-2	CASSFQTGELFF	TGTGCCAGCAGCTTTCAAACCGGGGAGCTGTTTTTT
NA	TRBV7-2	NA	TRBJ2-2	CASSAPGWNTGELFF	TGTGCCAGCAGTGCGCCGGGCTGGAACACCGGGGAGCTGTTTTTT
NA	TRBV30	NA	TRBJ1-2	CAWSVEGEGYGYTF	TGTGCCTGGAGTGTGGAGGGCGAGGGCTATGGCTACACCTTC
NA	TRBV2	NA	TRBJ2-5	CASFRAGETQYF	TGTGCCAGCTTTCGGGCGGGGGAGACCCAGTACTTC
NA	TRBV25-1	NA	TRBJ2-2	CASSGSNTGELFF	TGTGCCAGCAGTGGGAGTAACACCGGGGAGCTGTTTTTT
NA	TRBV28	NA	TRBJ1-1	CASSLGGGNTEAFF	TGTGCCAGCAGTCTGGGCGGGGGGAACACTGAAGCTTTCTTT
NA	TRBV5-6	NA	TRBJ1-4	CASSFRILNEKLFF	TGTGCCAGCAGCTTCCGGATCCTTAATGAAAAACTGTTTTTT
NA	TRBV5-4	NA	TRBJ1-1	CASSPGWGMNTEAFF	TGTGCCAGCAGCCCGGGATGGGGAATGAACACTGAAGCTTTCTTT
NA	TRBV19	NA	TRBJ1-6	CASSRRDRNSPLHF	TGTGCCAGTAGTAGGCGAGACAGGAATTCACCCCTCCACTTT
TRBD1	TRBV3-1/TRBV3-2	NA	TRBJ1-1	CASSRRQGIRNTEAFF	TGTGCCAGCAGCCGAAGACAGGGGATAAGGAACACTGAAGCTTTCTTT
TRBD2	TRBV5-1	NA	TRBJ2-1	CASSLVLAGGPPAIANEQFF	TGCGCCAGCAGCTTGGTACTAGCGGGAGGGCCACCGGCCATTGCCAATGAGCAGTTCTTC
TRBD1	TRBV28	NA	TRBJ1-5	CASSPGGGSNQPQHF	TGTGCCAGCAGCCCAGGGGGGGGAAGCAATCAGCCCCAGCATTTT
TRBD2	TRBV7-3	NA	TRBJ2-2	CASSTTSGRAPGELFF	TGTGCCAGCAGCACAACTAGCGGGAGGGCCCCCGGGGAGCTGTTTTTT
NA	TRBV2	NA	TRBJ1-5	CASLGLRQPQHF	TGTGCCAGCCTGGGACTGAGGCAGCCCCAGCATTTT
NA	TRBV7-3	few	TRBJ1-2	CASSLGQGGGYTF	TGTGCCAGCAGCTTAGGGCAGGGCGGCGGCTACACCTTC
NA	TRBV19	few	TRBJ1-1	CASQEGRVMNTEAFF	TGTGCCAGTCAGGAGGGGAGGGTTATGAACACTGAAGCTTTCTTT
TRBD2	TRBV7-3	once	TRBJ2-7	CASSLGGGPYEQYF	TGTGCCAGCAGCCTCGGGGGGGGACCCTACGAGCAGTACTTC
NA	TRBV3-1/TRBV3-2	NA	TRBJ2-3	CASSLRLGGTDTQYF	TGTGCCAGCAGCTTACGACTGGGGGGCACAGATACGCAGTATTTT